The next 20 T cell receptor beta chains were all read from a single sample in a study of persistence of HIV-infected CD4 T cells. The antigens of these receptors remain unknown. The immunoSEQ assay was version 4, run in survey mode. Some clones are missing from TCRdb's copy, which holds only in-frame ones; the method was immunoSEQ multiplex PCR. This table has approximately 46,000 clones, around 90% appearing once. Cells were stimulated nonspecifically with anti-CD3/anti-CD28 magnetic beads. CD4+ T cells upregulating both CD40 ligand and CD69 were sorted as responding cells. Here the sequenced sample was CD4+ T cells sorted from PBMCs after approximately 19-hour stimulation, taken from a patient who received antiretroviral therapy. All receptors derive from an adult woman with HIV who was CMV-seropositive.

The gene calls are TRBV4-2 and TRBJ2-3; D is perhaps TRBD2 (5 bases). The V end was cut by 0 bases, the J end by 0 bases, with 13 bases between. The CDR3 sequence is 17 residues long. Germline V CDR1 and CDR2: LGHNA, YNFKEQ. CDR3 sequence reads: CASSQDSSGYSTDTQYF. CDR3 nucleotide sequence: TGTGCCAGCAGCCAAGATTCATCGGGGTATAGCACAGATACGCAGTATTTT.

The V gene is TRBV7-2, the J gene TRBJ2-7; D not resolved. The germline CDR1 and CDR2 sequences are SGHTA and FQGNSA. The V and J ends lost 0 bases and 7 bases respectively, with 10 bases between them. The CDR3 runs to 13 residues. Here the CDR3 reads CASSLAGRLEQYF. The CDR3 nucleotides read TGTGCCAGCAGCTTAGCCGGTCGGCTAGAGCAGTACTTC.

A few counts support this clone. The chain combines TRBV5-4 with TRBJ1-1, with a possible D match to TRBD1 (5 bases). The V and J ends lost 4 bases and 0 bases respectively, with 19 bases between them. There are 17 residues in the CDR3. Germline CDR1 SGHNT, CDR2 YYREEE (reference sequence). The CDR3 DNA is TGTGCCAGCAGCCTAACACCGGGACGGGCTCTGAACACTGAAGCTTTCTTT. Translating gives CASSLTPGRALNTEAFF.

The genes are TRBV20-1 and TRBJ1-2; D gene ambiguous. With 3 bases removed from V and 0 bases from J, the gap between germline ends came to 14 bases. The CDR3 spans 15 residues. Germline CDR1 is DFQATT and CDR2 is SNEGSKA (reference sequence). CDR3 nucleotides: TGCAGTGCTAGTTTAGGCCAGGACCCTAACTATGGCTACACCTTC. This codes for CSASLGQDPNYGYTF.

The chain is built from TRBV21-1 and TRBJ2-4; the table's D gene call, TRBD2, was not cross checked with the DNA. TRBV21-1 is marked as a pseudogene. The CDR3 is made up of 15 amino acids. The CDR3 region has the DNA TGTGCCAGCAGACTAGCGGGGGGCGGGAGAAACATTCAGTACTTC. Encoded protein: CASRLAGGGRNIQYF.

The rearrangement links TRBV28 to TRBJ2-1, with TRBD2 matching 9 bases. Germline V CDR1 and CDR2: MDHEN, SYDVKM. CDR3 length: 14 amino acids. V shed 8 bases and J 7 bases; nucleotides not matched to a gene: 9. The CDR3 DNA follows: TGTGCCAGCGACATAGCGGGAGTGAAGAATGAGCAGTTCTTC. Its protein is CASDIAGVKNEQFF.

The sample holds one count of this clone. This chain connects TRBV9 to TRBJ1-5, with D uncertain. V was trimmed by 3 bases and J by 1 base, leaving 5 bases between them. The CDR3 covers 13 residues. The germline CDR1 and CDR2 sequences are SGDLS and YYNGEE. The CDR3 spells CASSGMSNQPQHF. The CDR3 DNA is TGTGCCAGCAGCGGGATGAGCAATCAGCCCCAGCATTTT.

The CDR3 protein is CASSLLYNSPLHF. CDR3 nucleotide sequence: TGTGCCAGCAGCTTGCTTTATAATTCACCCCTCCACTTT. The rearrangement links TRBV5-8 to TRBJ1-6, with no clear D. CDR1 and CDR2 (germline): SGHTS, YDEGEE. Trimming pared 1 base from V and 4 bases from J, leaving 3 bases between. CDR3 length: 13 amino acids.

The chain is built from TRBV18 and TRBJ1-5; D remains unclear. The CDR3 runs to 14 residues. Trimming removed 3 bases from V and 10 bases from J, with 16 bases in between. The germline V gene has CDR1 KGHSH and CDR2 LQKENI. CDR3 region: CASSPGSGESPQHF. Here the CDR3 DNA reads TGTGCCAGCTCACCCGGGAGTGGCGAGTCTCCCCAGCATTTT.

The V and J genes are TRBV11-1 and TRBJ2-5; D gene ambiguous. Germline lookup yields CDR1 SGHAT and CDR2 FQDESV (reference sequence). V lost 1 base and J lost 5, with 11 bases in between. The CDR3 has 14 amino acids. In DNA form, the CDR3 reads TGTGCCAGCAGCTTAGGTTTTAGCACGGAGACCCAGTACTTC. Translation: CASSLGFSTETQYF.

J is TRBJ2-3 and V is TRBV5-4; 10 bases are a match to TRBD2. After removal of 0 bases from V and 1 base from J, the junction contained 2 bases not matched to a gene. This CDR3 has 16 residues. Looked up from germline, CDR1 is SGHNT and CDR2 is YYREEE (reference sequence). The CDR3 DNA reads TGTGCCAGCAGCTTGGGGCTAGCGGGGGGCACAGATACGCAGTATTTT. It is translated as CASSLGLAGGTDTQYF.

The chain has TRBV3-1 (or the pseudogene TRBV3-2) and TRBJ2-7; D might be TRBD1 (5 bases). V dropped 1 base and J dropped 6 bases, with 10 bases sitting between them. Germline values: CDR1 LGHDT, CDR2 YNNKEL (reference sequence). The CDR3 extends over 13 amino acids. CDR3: CASSQGMGREQYF. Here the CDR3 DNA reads TGTGCCAGCAGCCAAGGTATGGGGCGCGAGCAGTACTTC.

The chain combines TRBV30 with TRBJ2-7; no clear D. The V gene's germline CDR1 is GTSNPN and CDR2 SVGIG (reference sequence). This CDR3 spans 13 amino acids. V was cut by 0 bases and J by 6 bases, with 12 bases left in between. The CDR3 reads CAWSVRKVSEQYF. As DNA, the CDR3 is TGTGCCTGGAGTGTTCGCAAGGTTTCCGAGCAGTACTTC.

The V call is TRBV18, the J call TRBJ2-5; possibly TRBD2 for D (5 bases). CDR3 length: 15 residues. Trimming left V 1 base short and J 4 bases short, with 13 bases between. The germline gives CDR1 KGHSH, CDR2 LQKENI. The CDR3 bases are TGTGCCAGCTCACCACTTGTAGGGAGCGGAGAGACCCAGTACTTC. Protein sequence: CASSPLVGSGETQYF.

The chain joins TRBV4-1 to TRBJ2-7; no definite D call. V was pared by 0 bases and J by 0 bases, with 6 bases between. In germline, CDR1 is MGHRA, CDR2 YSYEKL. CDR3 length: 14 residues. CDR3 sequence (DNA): TGCGCCAGCAGCCAAGATTCGGACTCCTACGAGCAGTACTTC. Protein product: CASSQDSDSYEQYF.

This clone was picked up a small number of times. CDR3 amino acids: CASSLDQGEVYNEQFF. CDR3 nucleotides: TGTGCCAGCAGCTTGGATCAGGGAGAGGTCTACAATGAGCAGTTCTTC. V is TRBV5-6 and J is TRBJ2-1; D possibly uses TRBD1 or TRBD2 (5 bases each). CDR3 length: 16 residues. The germline V gene encodes CDR1 SGHDT and CDR2 YYEEEE. Trimming stripped 0 bases from V and 3 bases from J, with 13 bases between.

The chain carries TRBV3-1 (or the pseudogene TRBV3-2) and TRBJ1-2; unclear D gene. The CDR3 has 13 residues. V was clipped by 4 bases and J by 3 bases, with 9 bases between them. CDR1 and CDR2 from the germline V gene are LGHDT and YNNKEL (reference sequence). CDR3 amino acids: CASSPLGYYGYTF. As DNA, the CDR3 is TGTGCCAGCAGCCCCCTGGGCTACTATGGCTACACCTTC.

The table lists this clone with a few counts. The CDR3 protein is CASKPGQGSSNSPLHF. CDR3 bases: TGTGCCAGCAAACCGGGACAGGGGAGTTCGAATTCACCCCTCCACTTT. V is TRBV5-4 and J is TRBJ1-6, with 10 bases matching TRBD1. Trimming took 6 bases from V and 7 from J; bases not matched to a gene: 10. CDR3 length equals 16 residues. Looked up from germline, CDR1 is SGHNT and CDR2 is YYREEE (reference sequence).

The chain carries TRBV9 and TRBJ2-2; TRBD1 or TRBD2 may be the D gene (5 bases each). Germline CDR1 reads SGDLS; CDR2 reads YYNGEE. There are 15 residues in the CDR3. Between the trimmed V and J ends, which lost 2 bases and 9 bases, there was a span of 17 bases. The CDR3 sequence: CASSVTGSQGRELFF. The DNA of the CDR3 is TGTGCCAGCAGCGTTACGGGGTCCCAGGGCAGGGAGCTGTTTTTT. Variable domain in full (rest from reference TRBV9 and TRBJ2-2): DSGVTQTPKHLITATGQRVTLRCSPRSGDLSVYWYQQSLDQGLQFLIQYYNGEERAKGNILERFSAQQFPDLHSELNLSSLELGDSALYFCASSVTGSQGRELFFGEGSRLTVL.

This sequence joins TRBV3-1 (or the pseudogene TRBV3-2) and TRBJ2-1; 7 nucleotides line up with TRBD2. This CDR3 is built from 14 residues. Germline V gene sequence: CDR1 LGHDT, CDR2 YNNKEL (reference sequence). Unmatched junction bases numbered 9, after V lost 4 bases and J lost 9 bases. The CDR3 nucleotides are TGTGCCAGCAGCCCCGCGGGAGCAGCGGCTGAGCAGTTCTTC. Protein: CASSPAGAAAEQFF.